This is a list of T cell receptor beta chains from one sample in a study of blood T cell repertoires in COVID-19. The protocol was immunoSEQ multiplex PCR, while the TCRdb copy is restricted to in-frame clones and leaves out a portion. The sample lists approximately 240,000 clones, around four fifths occurring once. What was sequenced was peripheral blood. Receptors originate from a woman aged 55-69 years who had recovered from COVID-19. CDR3s include the opening cysteine and the closing phenylalanine or tryptophan. Fields, in order: V gene, J gene, clone size, D gene, CDR3 protein, CDR3 DNA. The D gene is left open where the match is weak. Clone size is stated in some rows and not others, as once, few, many or a class when expanded.

V: TRBV5-5
J: TRBJ2-1
size: .
D: TRBD2
CDR3: CASSQSGGSYNEQFF
DNA: TGTGCCAGCAGCCAAAGCGGGGGCAGCTACAATGAGCAGTTCTTC

V: TRBV2
J: TRBJ1-1
size: once
D: .
CDR3: CASLRGYTEAFF
DNA: TGTGCCAGCCTAAGGGGTTACACTGAAGCTTTCTTT

V: TRBV4-1
J: TRBJ1-2
size: .
D: .
CDR3: CASSLDPGQGYGYTF
DNA: TGCGCCAGCAGCCTCGACCCCGGGCAGGGCTATGGCTACACCTTC

V: TRBV2
J: TRBJ1-2
size: .
D: .
CDR3: CASSEVGYGYTF
DNA: TGTGCCAGCAGTGAGGTCGGTTATGGCTACACCTTC

V: TRBV7-9
J: TRBJ2-4
size: .
D: .
CDR3: CASSPSGGHGYIQYF
DNA: TGTGCCAGCAGCCCCAGCGGCGGGCACGGATACATTCAGTACTTC

V: TRBV5-1
J: TRBJ1-2
size: .
D: TRBD1
CDR3: CASSRTGTQGYTF
DNA: TGCGCCAGCAGCCGGACAGGGACGCAGGGCTACACCTTC

V: TRBV4-1
J: TRBJ2-1
size: .
D: TRBD1
CDR3: CASSQLRAGTGSYNEQFF
DNA: TGCGCCAGCAGCCAACTACGTGCCGGGACAGGGTCCTACAATGAGCAGTTCTTC

V: TRBV4-3
J: TRBJ2-1
size: few
D: TRBD1
CDR3: CASSQRDRVDNEQFF
DNA: TGCGCCAGCAGCCAACGGGACAGGGTCGACAATGAGCAGTTCTTC

V: TRBV7-2
J: TRBJ2-1
size: .
D: .
CDR3: CASSSSFSSYNEQFF
DNA: TGTGCCAGCAGCTCGTCTTTCAGCTCCTACAATGAGCAGTTCTTC

V: TRBV12-3/TRBV12-4
J: TRBJ2-1
size: .
D: .
CDR3: CASTARAEQFF
DNA: TGTGCCAGCACCGCCAGGGCGGAGCAGTTCTTC

V: TRBV11-2
J: TRBJ1-3
size: once
D: .
CDR3: CAGRGEGNTIYF
DNA: TGTGCCGGGCGCGGGGAGGGAAACACCATATATTTT

V: TRBV4-1
J: TRBJ1-5
size: .
D: .
CDR3: CASSQVNSNGPQHF
DNA: TGCGCCAGCAGCCAAGTGAACAGCAATGGGCCCCAGCATTTT

V: TRBV2
J: TRBJ2-7
size: few
D: .
CDR3: CASRRDSYEQYF
DNA: TGTGCCAGCAGGAGGGATTCCTACGAGCAGTACTTC

V: TRBV3-1/TRBV3-2
J: TRBJ1-2
size: once
D: .
CDR3: CASSQIRDGYGYTF
DNA: TGTGCCAGCAGCCAAATCAGGGATGGCTATGGCTACACCTTC

V: TRBV5-8
J: TRBJ1-1
size: .
D: .
CDR3: CASSFRVEAFF
DNA: TGTGCCAGCAGCTTCCGAGTTGAAGCTTTCTTT

V: TRBV28
J: TRBJ1-6
size: .
D: TRBD1
CDR3: CASSLPPGQGGSPLHF
DNA: TGTGCCAGCAGTTTACCGCCCGGACAGGGGGGATCACCCCTCCACTTT

V: TRBV11-2
J: TRBJ1-2
size: few
D: .
CDR3: CASSLESLLDTVYGYTF
DNA: TGTGCCAGCAGCTTAGAAAGTCTCCTGGACACCGTCTATGGCTACACCTTC

V: TRBV11-2
J: TRBJ2-3
size: .
D: TRBD2
CDR3: CASSLRAGGKTDTQYF
DNA: TGTGCCAGCAGCTTAAGAGCGGGGGGGAAAACAGATACGCAGTATTTT

V: TRBV19
J: TRBJ2-7
size: .
D: TRBD1
CDR3: CASTGTGEGEQYF
DNA: TGTGCCAGTACCGGGACAGGGGAAGGCGAGCAGTACTTC

V: TRBV19
J: TRBJ2-5
size: once
D: .
CDR3: CASRTLRGNVETQYF
DNA: TGTGCCAGTAGGACCCTCAGGGGTAACGTAGAGACCCAGTACTTC

V: TRBV10-3
J: TRBJ2-7
size: .
D: TRBD1
CDR3: CAARDSVYEQYF
DNA: TGTGCCGCCCGGGACAGCGTCTACGAGCAGTACTTC

V: TRBV28
J: TRBJ2-3
size: .
D: TRBD1
CDR3: CASGPGGQGETDTQYF
DNA: TGTGCCAGCGGACCTGGGGGACAGGGTGAAACAGATACGCAGTATTTT

V: TRBV18
J: TRBJ1-1
size: .
D: .
CDR3: CASSPRLNTEAFF
DNA: TGTGCCAGCTCACCACGGCTGAACACTGAAGCTTTCTTT

V: TRBV19
J: TRBJ1-1
size: .
D: .
CDR3: CASTNPLGRGDWTEAFF
DNA: TGTGCCAGTACCAATCCCCTGGGGAGGGGGGATTGGACTGAAGCTTTCTTT

V: TRBV5-1
J: TRBJ1-1
size: .
D: .
CDR3: CASSRSGGNTEAFF
DNA: TGCGCCAGCAGCCGATCGGGGGGGAACACTGAAGCTTTCTTT

V: TRBV19
J: TRBJ1-2
size: .
D: TRBD1
CDR3: CASSNPGGRGYGYTF
DNA: TGTGCCAGTAGTAACCCAGGGGGCCGAGGGTATGGCTACACCTTC

V: TRBV18
J: TRBJ1-2
size: .
D: .
CDR3: CASSLTQDYGYTF
DNA: TGTGCCAGCTCGCTTACACAGGACTATGGCTACACCTTC

V: TRBV4-1
J: TRBJ1-5
size: .
D: .
CDR3: CASSQDWSGGQPQHF
DNA: TGCGCCAGCAGCCAAGATTGGTCCGGCGGGCAGCCCCAGCATTTT

V: TRBV6-2/TRBV6-3
J: TRBJ2-5
size: .
D: TRBD1
CDR3: CASSLVQGMRETQYF
DNA: TGTGCCAGCAGCTTAGTACAGGGGATGAGAGAGACCCAGTACTTC

V: TRBV5-1
J: TRBJ2-3
size: .
D: TRBD2
CDR3: CASSYEGTSGGAADTQYF
DNA: TGCGCCAGCAGCTACGAAGGGACTAGCGGGGGGGCCGCAGATACGCAGTATTTT

V: TRBV9
J: TRBJ2-5
size: .
D: .
CDR3: CASSPPQGGQETQYF
DNA: TGTGCCAGCAGCCCCCCCCAGGGCGGACAGGAGACCCAGTACTTC

V: TRBV9
J: TRBJ1-1
size: .
D: .
CDR3: CASSTQPNTEAFF
DNA: TGTGCCAGCAGCACTCAACCGAACACTGAAGCTTTCTTT

V: TRBV6-2/TRBV6-3
J: TRBJ1-5
size: .
D: .
CDR3: CASSYRVPRDNQPQHF
DNA: TGTGCCAGCAGTTACCGGGTCCCACGGGACAATCAGCCCCAGCATTTT

V: TRBV7-9
J: TRBJ2-5
size: .
D: TRBD2
CDR3: CASSPLAGGPETQYF
DNA: TGTGCCAGCAGCCCACTAGCGGGGGGGCCCGAGACCCAGTACTTC

V: TRBV19
J: TRBJ2-1
size: .
D: .
CDR3: CASTWGGHNEQFF
DNA: TGTGCCAGTACGTGGGGGGGCCACAATGAGCAGTTCTTC

V: TRBV12-3/TRBV12-4
J: TRBJ1-4
size: .
D: .
CDR3: CASSLGPGKLFF
DNA: TGTGCCAGCAGTTTAGGCCCAGGGAAACTGTTTTTT

V: TRBV5-1
J: TRBJ2-3
size: .
D: TRBD2
CDR3: CASSLISSGEDTQYF
DNA: TGCGCCAGCAGCTTGATATCTAGCGGGGAGGATACGCAGTATTTT

V: TRBV7-9
J: TRBJ1-4
size: .
D: TRBD1
CDR3: CASSYRGLGEKLFF
DNA: TGTGCCAGCAGTTACAGGGGGCTAGGGGAAAAACTGTTTTTT

V: TRBV5-8
J: TRBJ2-2
size: once
D: .
CDR3: CASSGYIRGGTGELFF
DNA: TGTGCCAGCAGCGGGTACATTCGTGGGGGGACCGGGGAGCTGTTTTTT

V: TRBV9
J: TRBJ1-5
size: .
D: .
CDR3: CASSVGGPNQPQHF
DNA: TGTGCCAGCAGCGTCGGGGGTCCCAATCAGCCCCAGCATTTT

V: TRBV5-4
J: TRBJ1-2
size: .
D: .
CDR3: CASSLNSYGYTF
DNA: TGTGCCAGCAGCTTGAACAGCTATGGCTACACCTTC

V: TRBV27
J: TRBJ1-5
size: once
D: .
CDR3: CASSPGPGRGDNQPQHF
DNA: TGTGCCAGCAGTCCCGGGCCAGGGAGGGGCGACAATCAGCCCCAGCATTTT

V: TRBV19
J: TRBJ2-1
size: .
D: TRBD2
CDR3: CASSTLAASSYNEQFF
DNA: TGTGCCAGTAGTACACTAGCGGCCAGCTCCTACAATGAGCAGTTCTTC

V: TRBV5-4
J: TRBJ1-1
size: .
D: .
CDR3: CASSIQGFMNTEAFF
DNA: TGTGCCAGCAGCATACAGGGCTTTATGAACACTGAAGCTTTCTTT

V: TRBV2
J: TRBJ1-1
size: .
D: TRBD1
CDR3: CASSHIDRATEAFF
DNA: TGTGCCAGCAGCCACATTGACAGGGCCACTGAAGCTTTCTTT